This entry lists 32 T cell receptor beta chains sequenced from one sample in a study of T cell changes during pregnancy in multiple sclerosis (dated by TCRdb to between 2019 and 2020). Preparation of the library involved the immunoSEQ multiplex PCR assay. As stored in TCRdb, this immuneACCESS dataset retains in-frame rearrangements with V and J assigned. A fraction of the clones does not appear; measured against another copy, unresolved V genes explain less than half of the discrepancy, and the remainder lacks a known reason. A total of some 69,000 clones appear in this sample, 90% of them only once. The ten largest clones represent about 2.1% of the sample. Sequenced material: peripheral blood, taken in the second trimester of pregnancy. The source is a female donor in good health, enrolled as a control in a pregnancy study.

The chain couples TRBV19 to TRBJ2-1; 7 nucleotides align to TRBD2. Per germline, CDR1 LNHDA and CDR2 SQIVND (reference sequence). The junction had 13 bases not matched to a gene; V was cut back by 5 bases and J by 12 bases. This CDR3 spans 14 amino acids. The CDR3: CASSGLAPSGGQFF. The CDR3 region has the DNA TGTGCCAGTAGTGGGCTAGCCCCCTCGGGGGGGCAGTTCTTC.

This chain connects TRBV19 to TRBJ1-6; no definite D call. Between the trimmed V and J ends, which lost 5 bases and 0 bases, there was a span of 11 bases. CDR1 is LNHDA and CDR2 is SQIVND in the germline V gene (reference sequence). The CDR3 is 16 amino acids. CDR3: CASSVHTSSYNSPLHF. CDR3 in DNA: TGTGCCAGTAGTGTCCACACCAGCTCCTATAATTCACCCCTCCACTTT.

The sample holds one count of this clone. This chain links TRBV7-9 with TRBJ2-1; D is undetermined. The length of the CDR3 is 10 residues. V gave up 6 bases and J gave up 8 bases, with 5 bases separating them. Germline V gene data show CDR1 as SEHNR and CDR2 as FQNEAQ (reference sequence). CDR3 protein: CASSSYEQFF. Written as DNA, the CDR3 is TGTGCCAGCAGTTCCTATGAGCAGTTCTTC.

The chain recombines TRBV6-4 with TRBJ1-5; 11 bases are shared with TRBD1. CDR3 size: 14 residues. V gave up 6 bases and J gave up 4 bases; unmatched junction bases: 2. Germline CDR1 MRHNA, CDR2 SNTAGT. CDR3 sequence (DNA): TGTGCCAGCAGGGGGACAGGGGGAAATCAGCCCCAGCATTTT. Encoded protein: CASRGTGGNQPQHF.

The chain couples TRBV7-2 to TRBJ2-3; 11 bases map to TRBD2. The CDR3 contains 16 residues. V was pared by 2 bases and J by 2 bases, with 3 bases of the junction left unmatched. CDR1 is SGHTA, CDR2 FQGNSA, per germline. The CDR3 DNA reads as TGTGCCAGCAGCTTAAGACTAGCGGGAATCACAGATACGCAGTATTTT. Translating it yields CASSLRLAGITDTQYF.

In its sample, this clone was seen once. This sequence joins TRBV4-1 and TRBJ2-5, with D maybe TRBD1 (6 bases). The germline CDR1 and CDR2 sequences are MGHRA and YSYEKL. V lost 0 bases to trimming and J lost 7 bases, with 12 bases between them. CDR3 length: 14 residues. CDR3 DNA sequence: TGCGCCAGCAGCCAAGAAGAGGGGGAAGTGACCCAGTACTTC. It translates to CASSQEEGEVTQYF.

The chain recombines TRBV18 with TRBJ2-1; TRBD2 aligns across 10 bases. Germline V lookup: CDR1 KGHSH, CDR2 LQKENI. The junction had 7 bases not matched to a gene; V was cut back by 4 bases and J by 4 bases. This CDR3 contains 16 residues. The CDR3, as DNA: TGTGCCAGCTCACTACTCGGGACTAGCGTTTACAATGAGCAGTTCTTC. This gives the protein CASSLLGTSVYNEQFF.

The chain recombines TRBV6-5 with TRBJ2-7; 9 nucleotides line up with TRBD2. With V trimmed by 3 bases and J by 0 bases, 6 bases remained unmatched. Looked up from germline, CDR1 is MNHEY and CDR2 is SVGAGI. CDR3 length: 16 residues. The CDR3 DNA reads as TGTGCCAGCAGTTATGCCTTGACTAGCGGCTCCTACGAGCAGTACTTC. Protein product: CASSYALTSGSYEQYF.

This clone was observed a few times. The V and J genes are TRBV27 and TRBJ1-2, with 10 bases identical to TRBD1. Trimming cost V 5 bases and J 6 bases; bases outside gene matches: 9. The CDR3 loop spans 15 amino acids. CDR1 and CDR2 (germline): MNHEY, SMNVEV (reference sequence). CDR3 protein: CASSPRTGGRDGYTF. CDR3 DNA sequence: TGTGCCAGCAGTCCGCGGACAGGGGGTAGGGATGGCTACACCTTC.

This rearrangement joins TRBV7-5 to TRBJ1-5; no check of the table's D call, TRBD1, against the DNA was made. TRBV7-5 counts as a pseudogene. The CDR3 loop spans 17 amino acids. The CDR3 protein is CARSEVFLQGFYQPQHF. CDR3 bases: TGTGCCAGAAGCGAGGTGTTTTTACAGGGATTTTATCAGCCCCAGCATTTT.

A few counts support this clone. CDR3 DNA sequence: TGTGCCAGTAGGCCCGTGGCAGGAGGGCGCACTGAAGCTTTCTTT. Encoded protein: CASRPVAGGRTEAFF. The V gene is TRBV19, the J gene TRBJ1-1, with D hard to call. Trimming took off 6 bases at V and 4 bases at J, with 18 bases between the two ends. The germline gives CDR1 LNHDA, CDR2 SQIVND (reference sequence). The CDR3 has 15 amino acids.

J is TRBJ1-6 and V is TRBV5-4; 10 nucleotides match TRBD1. Germline V gene lookup returns CDR1 SGHNT and CDR2 YYREEE (reference sequence). This CDR3 has 14 residues. V gave up 4 bases and J gave up 7 bases; unmatched junction bases: 2. CDR3: CASSPGQGNSPLHF. The CDR3 nucleotides are TGTGCCAGCAGCCCGGGACAGGGGAATTCACCCCTCCACTTT.

This rearrangement joins TRBV9 to TRBJ1-1; TRBD1 is a possible D gene (6 bases). The V gene lost 0 bases and the J gene lost 4 bases, with 16 bases spanning the gap. Germline CDR1 and CDR2: SGDLS and YYNGEE. The CDR3 is 16 amino acids. CDR3 sequence (DNA): TGTGCCAGCAGCGTAGCGGGGGGCGCGGGAATCACTGAAGCTTTCTTT. This sequence encodes CASSVAGGAGITEAFF.

J is TRBJ2-6 and V is TRBV4-1; the D gene is possibly TRBD2 (6 bases). The ends were cut back, 4 bases at V and 3 bases at J, with 16 bases in the middle. There are 17 residues in the CDR3. CDR1 and CDR2 from the germline V gene are MGHRA and YSYEKL. CDR3 amino acids: CASSPLTGGGGANVLTF. CDR3 DNA sequence: TGCGCCAGCAGCCCACTCACCGGGGGTGGTGGGGCCAACGTCCTGACTTTC.

V gene TRBV6-1 combines with J gene TRBJ1-1; possible D gene TRBD1, 5 bases. V lost 4 bases and J lost 2, with 8 bases in between. CDR1 and CDR2 from the germline V gene are MNHNS and SASEGT. The CDR3 length is 13 residues. The CDR3, as DNA: TGTGCCAGCAGTGTACAGGATAACACTGAAGCTTTCTTT. It yields the protein CASSVQDNTEAFF.

V gene TRBV9 combines with J gene TRBJ1-1; D uncertain. The CDR3 length is 13 residues. V was pared by 4 bases and J by 5 bases, with 12 bases between. Germline loops: CDR1 SGDLS, CDR2 YYNGEE. The DNA for the CDR3 is TGTGCCAGCAGCACTCGGGAGAGGACTGAAGCTTTCTTT. Translating gives CASSTRERTEAFF.

This sequence joins TRBV14 and TRBJ2-5, with 7 bases fitting TRBD2. The V gene end was trimmed by 8 bases and the J gene end by 1 base; junction bases not matched to a gene: 13. CDR1 is SGHDN, CDR2 FVKESK, per germline. The CDR3 consists of 16 residues. CDR3 region: CASPQRLVAGQETQYF. In DNA form, the CDR3 reads TGTGCCAGCCCCCAGAGACTTGTAGCGGGCCAAGAGACCCAGTACTTC.

The J gene is TRBJ2-5, the V gene TRBV5-4; 7 bases are shared with TRBD2. The V segment lost 4 bases and the J segment 2 bases; nucleotides outside the gene matches: 5. CDR1 and CDR2 (germline): SGHNT, YYREEE (reference sequence). CDR3 length: 14 amino acids. Here the CDR3 DNA reads TGTGCCAGCAGCCGCGGGAGACTACAAGAGACCCAGTACTTC. It specifies CASSRGRLQETQYF.

The rearrangement uses TRBV11-2 and TRBJ2-7; TRBD2 might be the D (5 bases). This CDR3 has 16 residues. CDR1 and CDR2 from the germline V gene are SGHAT and FQNNGV. The ends were cut back, 0 bases at V and 1 base at J, with 13 bases in the middle. The CDR3 region is CASSLDLSGYSYEQYF. In DNA, the CDR3 is TGTGCCAGCAGCTTAGATCTGTCGGGATATTCCTACGAGCAGTACTTC.

The table lists this clone with a count of one. This chain connects TRBV19 to TRBJ2-2; TRBD2 agrees at 7 bases. The CDR3 has 16 amino acids. CDR1 and CDR2 (germline): LNHDA, SQIVND (reference sequence). After removal of 5 bases from V and 1 base from J, the junction contained 7 bases not matched to a gene. The CDR3 DNA is TGTGCCAGTAGTCCGGGTCTAGCGGAGAACACCGGGGAGCTGTTTTTT. This gives the protein CASSPGLAENTGELFF.

The chain carries TRBV5-4 and TRBJ2-2; D gene unclear. This CDR3 is 14 amino acids long. V was cut by 0 bases and J by 1 base, with 4 bases left in between. Germline lookup yields CDR1 SGHNT and CDR2 YYREEE (reference sequence). The CDR3 sequence: CASSLELNTGELFF. The CDR3 DNA reads TGTGCCAGCAGCTTGGAGCTGAACACCGGGGAGCTGTTTTTT.

The chain recombines TRBV9 with TRBJ2-1; TRBD2 might be the D (6 bases). CDR3 length: 14 residues. Looked up from germline, CDR1 is SGDLS and CDR2 is YYNGEE. V shed 3 bases and J shed 7 bases, with 14 bases lying between them. CDR3 region: CASSGGVNRNEQFF. The DNA for the CDR3 is TGTGCCAGCAGCGGGGGGGTCAACAGGAATGAGCAGTTCTTC.

The chain recombines TRBV6-1 with TRBJ1-5; D gene uncertain. Germline V gene data show CDR1 as MNHNS and CDR2 as SASEGT. The length of the CDR3 is 13 residues. The V end was cut by 2 bases, the J end by 6 bases, with 8 bases between. CDR3 DNA: TGTGCCAGCAGTGAACAGGTCACTCAGCCCCAGCATTTT. Protein: CASSEQVTQPQHF.

The rearrangement links TRBV7-9 to TRBJ1-4; the match to TRBD1 covers 7 bases. Losses at the gene ends were 1 base for V and 8 bases for J; bases not matched to a gene: 7. Germline V gene lookup returns CDR1 SEHNR and CDR2 FQNEAQ (reference sequence). This CDR3 spans 15 amino acids. CDR3 sequence (DNA): TGTGCCAGCAGCTTAGGGGGTCCGACAGGGGAAAAACTGTTTTTT. Its translation is CASSLGGPTGEKLFF.

The V gene is TRBV7-8, the J gene TRBJ1-1; no clear D gene. Germline CDR1 SGHVS, CDR2 FQNEAQ. The V and J ends lost 3 bases and 1 base respectively, with 6 bases between them. The CDR3 loop spans 13 amino acids. DNA of the CDR3: TGTGCCAGCAGCTTCGGTCCGAACACTGAAGCTTTCTTT. Residues: CASSFGPNTEAFF.

This chain uses TRBV7-9 with TRBJ1-2; D not certain. The ends were cut back, 4 bases at V and 9 bases at J, with 9 bases in the middle. Per the germline V gene, CDR1 is SEHNR and CDR2 is FQNEAQ (reference sequence). This CDR3 is built from 11 residues. In nucleotides, the CDR3 is TGTGCCAGCAGCTCGGCAGACAGCTACACCTTC. Residues: CASSSADSYTF.

This chain links TRBV5-1 with TRBJ1-1, with 7 bases matching TRBD1. The CDR3 consists of 15 residues. Germline CDR1 reads SGHRS; CDR2 reads YFSETQ. Trimming at V came to 0 bases and at J to 2 bases, leaving 4 bases not matched to a gene. CDR3 loop: CASSLEGQLNTEAFF. In DNA form, the CDR3 reads TGCGCCAGCAGCTTGGAGGGACAGCTAAACACTGAAGCTTTCTTT. The full variable domain, rest sourced from reference TRBV5-1 and TRBJ1-1, is KAGVTQTPRYLIKTRGQQVTLSCSPISGHRSVSWYQQTPGQGLQFLFEYFSETQRNKGNFPGRFSGRQFSNSRSEMNVSTLELGDSALYLCASSLEGQLNTEAFFGQGTRLTVV.

The rearrangement uses TRBV9 and TRBJ1-1; D may be TRBD1 (6 bases). The CDR3 is 15 amino acids. With 4 bases removed from V and 1 base from J, the gap between germline ends came to 14 bases. Per the germline V gene, CDR1 is SGDLS and CDR2 is YYNGEE. CDR3 in DNA: TGTGCCAGCAGCCCCCGGACAGACAGGAACACTGAAGCTTTCTTT. Encoded protein: CASSPRTDRNTEAFF. Full variable domain (rest looked up from reference TRBV9 and TRBJ1-1): DSGVTQTPKHLITATGQRVTLRCSPRSGDLSVYWYQQSLDQGLQFLIQYYNGEERAKGNILERFSAQQFPDLHSELNLSSLELGDSALYFCASSPRTDRNTEAFFGQGTRLTVV.

This clone was detected once. V is TRBV7-2 and J is TRBJ1-2; D is ambiguous. Trimming removed 5 bases at V and 1 base at J, with 8 bases between. The germline V gene encodes CDR1 SGHTA and CDR2 FQGNSA. This CDR3 spans 13 amino acids. The CDR3 here is CASSAEGNYGYTF. CDR3 sequence (DNA): TGTGCCAGCAGCGCAGAGGGTAACTATGGCTACACCTTC. The entire variable domain, with the rest obtained from reference TRBV7-2 and TRBJ1-2, is as follows: GAGVSQSPSNKVTEKGKDVELRCDPISGHTALYWYRQSLGQGLEFLIYFQGNSAPDKSGLPSDRFSAERTGGSVSTLTIQRTQQEDSAVYLCASSAEGNYGYTFGSGTRLTVV.

V and J are TRBV6-4 and TRBJ2-2, with a weak D call TRBD2 (6 bases). Germline V gene data show CDR1 as MRHNA and CDR2 as SNTAGT. This CDR3 has 14 amino acids. Trimming cost V 4 bases and J 5 bases, with 11 bases left between them. The CDR3 is CASSGDSSTGELFF. The CDR3 DNA sequence: TGTGCCAGCAGTGGGGACTCCTCAACCGGGGAGCTGTTTTTT.

The chain uses TRBV19 and TRBJ2-2; 7 bases match TRBD1. Per the germline V gene, CDR1 is LNHDA and CDR2 is SQIVND (reference sequence). There are 15 residues in the CDR3. Trimming cost V 8 bases and J 3 bases; bases outside gene matches: 9. This chain's CDR3 is CASFEGAADTGELFF. Here the CDR3 DNA reads TGTGCCAGTTTTGAGGGGGCGGCGGACACCGGGGAGCTGTTTTTT.

The chain carries TRBV5-1 and TRBJ1-2, with D perhaps matching TRBD1 (5 bases). CDR3 length: 15 residues. Germline loops: CDR1 SGHRS, CDR2 YFSETQ. The V end lost 6 bases, the J end lost 2 bases, and 17 bases lay between the germline ends. The CDR3 is CASTPGEGLNYGYTF. The CDR3 DNA reads as TGCGCCAGCACCCCGGGAGAGGGGCTCAACTATGGCTACACCTTC.